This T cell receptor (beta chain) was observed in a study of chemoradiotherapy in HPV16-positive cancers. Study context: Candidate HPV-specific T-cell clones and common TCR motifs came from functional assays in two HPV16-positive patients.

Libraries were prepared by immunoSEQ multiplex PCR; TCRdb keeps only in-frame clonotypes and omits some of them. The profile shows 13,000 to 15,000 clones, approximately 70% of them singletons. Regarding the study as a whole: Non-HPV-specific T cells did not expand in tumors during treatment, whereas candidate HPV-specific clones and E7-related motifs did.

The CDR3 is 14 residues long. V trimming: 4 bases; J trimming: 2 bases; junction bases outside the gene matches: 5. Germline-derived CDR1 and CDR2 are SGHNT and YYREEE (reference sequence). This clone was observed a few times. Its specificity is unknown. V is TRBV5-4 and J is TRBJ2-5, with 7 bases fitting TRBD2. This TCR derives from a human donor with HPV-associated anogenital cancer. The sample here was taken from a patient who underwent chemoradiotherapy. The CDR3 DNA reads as TGTGCCAGCAGCACTACGGGACTACAAGAGACCCAGTACTTC. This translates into CASSTTGLQETQYF.